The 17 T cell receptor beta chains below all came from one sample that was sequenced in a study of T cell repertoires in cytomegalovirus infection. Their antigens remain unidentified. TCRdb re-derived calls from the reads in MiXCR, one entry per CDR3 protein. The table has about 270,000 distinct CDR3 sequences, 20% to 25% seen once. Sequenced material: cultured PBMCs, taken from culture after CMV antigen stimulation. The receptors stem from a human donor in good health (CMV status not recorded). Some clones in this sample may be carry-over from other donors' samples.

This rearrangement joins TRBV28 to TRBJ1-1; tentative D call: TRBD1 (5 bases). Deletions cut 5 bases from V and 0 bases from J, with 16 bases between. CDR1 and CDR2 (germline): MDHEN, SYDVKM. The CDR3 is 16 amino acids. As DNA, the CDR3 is TGTGCCAGCAGTATCCCAGGGCGGCAAATGAACACTGAAGCTTTCTTT. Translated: CASSIPGRQMNTEAFF.

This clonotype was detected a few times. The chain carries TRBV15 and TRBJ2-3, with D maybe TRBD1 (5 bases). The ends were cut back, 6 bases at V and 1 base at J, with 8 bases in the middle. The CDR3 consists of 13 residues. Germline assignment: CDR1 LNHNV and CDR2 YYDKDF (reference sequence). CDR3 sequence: CATRTERTDTQYF. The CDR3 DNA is TGTGCCACCAGGACAGAGCGCACAGATACGCAGTATTTT.

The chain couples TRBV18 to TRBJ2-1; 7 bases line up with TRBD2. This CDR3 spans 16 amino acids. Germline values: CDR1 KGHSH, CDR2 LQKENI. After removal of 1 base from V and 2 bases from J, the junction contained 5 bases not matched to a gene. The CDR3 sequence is CASSPRSSGTYNEQFF. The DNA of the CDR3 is TGTGCCAGCTCACCACGATCTAGCGGTACCTACAATGAGCAGTTCTTC.

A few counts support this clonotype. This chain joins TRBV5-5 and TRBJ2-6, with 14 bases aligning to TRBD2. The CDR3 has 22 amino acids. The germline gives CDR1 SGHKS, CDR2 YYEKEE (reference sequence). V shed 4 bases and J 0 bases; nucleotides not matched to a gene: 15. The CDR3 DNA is TGTGCCAGCAGCCCCACCGGGACTAGCGGGAGCTCCATACCCTCTGGGGCCAACGTCCTGACTTTC. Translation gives CASSPTGTSGSSIPSGANVLTF.

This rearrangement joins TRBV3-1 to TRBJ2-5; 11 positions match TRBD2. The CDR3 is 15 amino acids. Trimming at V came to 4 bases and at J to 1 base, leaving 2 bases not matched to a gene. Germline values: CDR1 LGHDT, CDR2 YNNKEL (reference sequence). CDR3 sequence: CASSRGLAVQETQYF. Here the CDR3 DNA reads TGTGCCAGCAGCCGGGGACTAGCGGTCCAAGAGACCCAGTACTTC.

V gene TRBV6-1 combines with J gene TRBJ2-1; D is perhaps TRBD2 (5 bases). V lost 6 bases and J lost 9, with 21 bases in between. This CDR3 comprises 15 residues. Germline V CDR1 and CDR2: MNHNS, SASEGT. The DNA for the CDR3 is TGTGCCAGCAGAAACTGGCTCCTCGCGGGCTCTGAGCAGTTCTTC. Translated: CASRNWLLAGSEQFF.

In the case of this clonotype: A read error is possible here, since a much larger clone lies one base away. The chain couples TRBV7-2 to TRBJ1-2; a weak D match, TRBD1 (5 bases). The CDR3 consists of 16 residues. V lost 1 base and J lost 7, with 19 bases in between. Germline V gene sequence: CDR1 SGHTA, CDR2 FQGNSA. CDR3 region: CASSLVGLGEPCGYTF. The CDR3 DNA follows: TGTGCCAGCAGCTTAGTGGGGCTGGGGGAGCCCTGTGGCTACACCTTC.

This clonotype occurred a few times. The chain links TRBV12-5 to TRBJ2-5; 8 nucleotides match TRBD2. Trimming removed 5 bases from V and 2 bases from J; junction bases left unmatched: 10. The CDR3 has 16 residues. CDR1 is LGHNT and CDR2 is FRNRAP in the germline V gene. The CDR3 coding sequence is TGTGCTAGTGGTCCCCCGCTAGCGGGTAAACAAGAGACCCAGTACTTC. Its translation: CASGPPLAGKQETQYF.

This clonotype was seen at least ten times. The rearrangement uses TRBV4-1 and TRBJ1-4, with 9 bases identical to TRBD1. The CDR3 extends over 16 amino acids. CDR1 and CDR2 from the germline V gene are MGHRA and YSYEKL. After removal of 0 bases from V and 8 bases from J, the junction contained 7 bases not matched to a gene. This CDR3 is CASSQERGQGLEKLFF. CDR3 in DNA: TGCGCCAGCAGCCAAGAAAGGGGACAGGGTTTAGAAAAACTGTTTTTT.

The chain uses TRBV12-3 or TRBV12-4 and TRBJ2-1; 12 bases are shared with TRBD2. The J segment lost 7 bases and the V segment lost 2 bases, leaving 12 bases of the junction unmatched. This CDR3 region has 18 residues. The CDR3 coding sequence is TGTGCCAGCAGTTTAATGGGTCGGGCTAGCGGGAGGGGGAATGAGCAGTTCTTC. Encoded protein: CASSLMGRASGRGNEQFF.

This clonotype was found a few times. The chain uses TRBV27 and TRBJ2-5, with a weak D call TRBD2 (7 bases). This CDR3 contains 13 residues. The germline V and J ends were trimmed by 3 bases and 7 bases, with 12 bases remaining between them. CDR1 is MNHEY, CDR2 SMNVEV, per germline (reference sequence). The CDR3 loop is CASSFVGGGTQYF. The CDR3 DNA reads TGTGCCAGCAGTTTCGTAGGGGGGGGGACCCAGTACTTC.

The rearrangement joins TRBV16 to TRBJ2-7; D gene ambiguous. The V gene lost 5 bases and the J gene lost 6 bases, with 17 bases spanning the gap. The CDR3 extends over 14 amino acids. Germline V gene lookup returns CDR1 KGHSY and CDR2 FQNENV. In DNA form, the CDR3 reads TGTGCCAGCAGCAGTATTGTCTCGCGTACCGAGCAGTACTTC. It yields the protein CASSSIVSRTEQYF.

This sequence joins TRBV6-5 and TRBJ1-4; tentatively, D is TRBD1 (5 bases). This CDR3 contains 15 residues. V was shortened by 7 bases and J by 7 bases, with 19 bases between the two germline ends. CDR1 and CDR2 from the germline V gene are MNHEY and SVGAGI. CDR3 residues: CASNNLGQGSEKLFF. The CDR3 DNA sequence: TGTGCCAGCAACAACCTGGGGCAGGGTAGTGAAAAACTGTTTTTT.

This CDR3 reads CASSAQGVNYEQYF. The DNA for the CDR3 is TGTGCCAGCAGCGCCCAGGGGGTGAACTACGAGCAGTACTTC. The chain couples TRBV11-1 to TRBJ2-7; TRBD1 matches at 7 bases. CDR3 length equals 14 residues. Trimming cost V 5 bases and J 3 bases; bases outside gene matches: 7. CDR1 is SGHAT and CDR2 is FQDESV in the germline V gene (reference sequence). The entire variable domain, with the rest obtained from reference TRBV11-1 and TRBJ2-7, is as follows: EAEVAQSPRYKITEKSQAVAFWCDPISGHATLYWYRQILGQGPELLVQFQDESVVDDSQLPKDRFSAERLKGVDSTLKIQPAELGDSAMYLCASSAQGVNYEQYFGPGTRLTVT.

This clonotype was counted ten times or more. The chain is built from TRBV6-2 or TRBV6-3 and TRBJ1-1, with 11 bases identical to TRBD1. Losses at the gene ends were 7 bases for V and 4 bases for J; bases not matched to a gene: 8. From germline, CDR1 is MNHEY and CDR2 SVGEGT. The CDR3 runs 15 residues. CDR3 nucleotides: TGTGCCAGCACCGATCTGGGGACAGGGGGCACTGAAGCTTTCTTT. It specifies CASTDLGTGGTEAFF.

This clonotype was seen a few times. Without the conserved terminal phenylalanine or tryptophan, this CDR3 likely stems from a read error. The CDR3, as DNA: TGTGCCAGCAGCTTAGGTACTAGCGGGACTAGCACAGATACGCAGTATTTA. As protein: CASSLGTSGTSTDTQYL. The genes are TRBV7-2 and TRBJ2-3; 10 nucleotides align to TRBD2. V lost 1 base to trimming and J lost 0 bases; unmatched junction nucleotides: 4. There are 17 residues in the CDR3. Looked up from germline, CDR1 is SGHTA and CDR2 is FQGNSA.

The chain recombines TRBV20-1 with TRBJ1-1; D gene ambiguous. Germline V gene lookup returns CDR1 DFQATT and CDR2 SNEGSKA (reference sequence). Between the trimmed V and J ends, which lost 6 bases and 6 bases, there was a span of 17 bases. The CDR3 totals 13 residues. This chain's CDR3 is CSAPATGRAEAFF. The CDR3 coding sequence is TGCAGTGCGCCTGCCACCGGGAGGGCTGAAGCTTTCTTT.